This T cell receptor beta chain was sequenced for a study of cytomegalovirus exposure and HLA in healthy donors. Primers included in the PCR were 60 Vbeta and 13 Jbeta primers. TCRdb's copy holds only in-frame clones and misses some; the assay was immunoSEQ multiplex PCR. Its listing shows about 170,000 clones. Points from the study as a whole: Later on, a genetic analysis was performed. It linked a missense variant in DCLRE1C with V- and J-gene trimming of TCR beta. Earlier analysis looked at TCR beta V segments, and most were productive about 87% or about 30% of the time.

Comment on this clone: As yet, its antigen is unknown.

This TCR derives from a woman aged 18-29 years in good health and CMV-seropositive. Sample: PBMCs.

This CDR3 is CASSLYRGGRANEQYF. CDR3 sequence (DNA): TGTGCCAGCAGCCTTTACCGCGGCGGGAGGGCCAACGAGCAGTACTTC. The J gene is TRBJ2-7, the V gene TRBV7-2; 9 nucleotides match TRBD2. J gave up 5 bases and V 5 bases, and 13 bases lay outside the gene matches. The CDR3 totals 16 residues. CDR1 and CDR2 (germline): SGHTA, FQGNSA.